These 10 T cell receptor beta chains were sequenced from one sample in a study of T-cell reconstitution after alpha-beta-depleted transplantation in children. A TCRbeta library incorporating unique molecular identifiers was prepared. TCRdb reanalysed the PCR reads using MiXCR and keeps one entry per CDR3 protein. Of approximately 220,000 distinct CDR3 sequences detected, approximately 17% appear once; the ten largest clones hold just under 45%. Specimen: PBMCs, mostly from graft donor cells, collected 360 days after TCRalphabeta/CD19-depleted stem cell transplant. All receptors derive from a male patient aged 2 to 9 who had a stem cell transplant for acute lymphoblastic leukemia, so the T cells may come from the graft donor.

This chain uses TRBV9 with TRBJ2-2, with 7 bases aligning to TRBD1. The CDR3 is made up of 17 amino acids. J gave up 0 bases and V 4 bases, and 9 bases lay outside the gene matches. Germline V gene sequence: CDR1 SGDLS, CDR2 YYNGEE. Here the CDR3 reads CASSLKPTGPNTGELFF. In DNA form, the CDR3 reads TGTGCCAGCAGCCTGAAACCGACAGGGCCGAACACCGGGGAGCTGTTTTTT.

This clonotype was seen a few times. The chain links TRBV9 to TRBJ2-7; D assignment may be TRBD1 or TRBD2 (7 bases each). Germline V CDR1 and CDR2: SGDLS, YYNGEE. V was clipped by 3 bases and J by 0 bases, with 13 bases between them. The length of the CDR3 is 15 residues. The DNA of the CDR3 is TGTGCCAGCAGCGCAGGGGGAGGGAGCTCCTACGAGCAGTACTTC. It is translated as CASSAGGGSSYEQYF.

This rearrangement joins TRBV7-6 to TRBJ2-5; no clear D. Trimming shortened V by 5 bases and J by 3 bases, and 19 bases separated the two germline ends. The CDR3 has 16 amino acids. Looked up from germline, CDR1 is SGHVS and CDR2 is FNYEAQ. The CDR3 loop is CASSPSGWQIKETQYF. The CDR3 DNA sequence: TGTGCCAGCAGCCCCTCTGGGTGGCAGATCAAAGAGACCCAGTACTTC.

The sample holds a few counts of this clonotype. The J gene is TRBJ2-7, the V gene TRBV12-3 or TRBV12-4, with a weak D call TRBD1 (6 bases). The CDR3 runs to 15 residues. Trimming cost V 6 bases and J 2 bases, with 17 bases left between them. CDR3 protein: CASSPDRTTTYEQYF. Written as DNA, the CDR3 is TGTGCCAGCAGCCCCGACAGGACAACCACCTACGAGCAGTACTTC.

Written as DNA, the CDR3 is TGTGCCAGCAGCCAAGTCCCTAGGACAGAGCAGTACTTC. Translation gives CASSQVPRTEQYF. The chain couples TRBV3-1 to TRBJ2-7; perhaps TRBD1 as D (5 bases). CDR1 and CDR2 from the germline V gene are LGHDT and YNNKEL (reference sequence). CDR3 length: 13 amino acids. The V end was cut by 1 base, the J end by 7 bases, with 11 bases between.

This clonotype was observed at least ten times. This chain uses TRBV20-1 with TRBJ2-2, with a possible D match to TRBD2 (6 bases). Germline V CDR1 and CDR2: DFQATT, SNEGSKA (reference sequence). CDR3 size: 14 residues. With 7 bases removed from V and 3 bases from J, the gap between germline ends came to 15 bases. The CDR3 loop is CSVIGRGYTGELFF. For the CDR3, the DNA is TGCAGTGTTATCGGGAGAGGGTACACCGGGGAGCTGTTTTTT.

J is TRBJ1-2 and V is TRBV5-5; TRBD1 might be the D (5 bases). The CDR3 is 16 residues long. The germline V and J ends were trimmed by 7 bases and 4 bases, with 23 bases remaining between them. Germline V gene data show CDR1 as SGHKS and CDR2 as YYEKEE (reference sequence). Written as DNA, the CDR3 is TGTGCCAGCGGGACCAGTGGAGAATCGAGCCCCTATGGCTACACCTTC. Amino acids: CASGTSGESSPYGYTF.

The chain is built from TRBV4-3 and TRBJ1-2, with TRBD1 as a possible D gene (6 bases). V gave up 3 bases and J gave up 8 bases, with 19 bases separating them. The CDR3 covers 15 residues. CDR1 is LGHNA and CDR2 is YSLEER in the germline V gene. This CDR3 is CASSQADSHRGGYTF. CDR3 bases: TGCGCCAGCAGCCAGGCGGACAGTCACCGAGGAGGCTACACCTTC.

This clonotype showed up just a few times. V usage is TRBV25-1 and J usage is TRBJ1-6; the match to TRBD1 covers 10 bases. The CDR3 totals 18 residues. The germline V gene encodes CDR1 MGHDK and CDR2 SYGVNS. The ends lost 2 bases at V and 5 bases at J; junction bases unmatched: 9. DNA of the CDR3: TGTGCCAGCAGTGAAATCTGGGACAGGGGTTATGATAATTCACCCCTCCACTTT. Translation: CASSEIWDRGYDNSPLHF. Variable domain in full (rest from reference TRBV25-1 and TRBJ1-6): EADIYQTPRYLVIGTGKKITLECSQTMGHDKMYWYQQDPGMELHLIHYSYGVNSTEKGDLSSESTVSRIRTEHFPLTLESARPSHTSQYLCASSEIWDRGYDNSPLHFGNGTRLTVT.

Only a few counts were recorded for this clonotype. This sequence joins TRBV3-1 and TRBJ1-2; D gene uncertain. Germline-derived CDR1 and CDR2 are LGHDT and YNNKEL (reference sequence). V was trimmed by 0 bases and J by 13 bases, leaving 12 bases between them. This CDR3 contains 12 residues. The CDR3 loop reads CASSQDQAVGTF. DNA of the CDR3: TGTGCCAGCAGCCAAGATCAGGCAGTTGGCACCTTC.